This TCR beta chain came from a study of CD8+ T cells in alopecia areata. Study findings and constraints: Tofacitinib significantly lowered scalp clonality and expanded CD8+ clones among the top 100. Scalp repertoires also include resident alphabeta T cells from normal skin.

Germline CDR1 is SQVTM and CDR2 is ANQGSEA. The CDR3 is 16 residues long. Losses at the gene ends were 1 base for V and 4 bases for J; bases not matched to a gene: 7. Described treatment: oral pan-JAK inhibitor, 5-10 mg twice daily. RNA extraction was followed by reverse transcription into cDNA, which acted as the sequencing template. Generated by immunoSEQ multiplex PCR, the TCRdb table keeps only in-frame clones and is missing some. The table lists roughly 210,000 clones, 40% to 55% of them singletons, with about 2.6% in the top ten. This clone has just a few counts. What it recognizes is unknown. The chain recombines TRBV29-1 with TRBJ2-3, with 11 bases lining up with TRBD2. The clonotype was recovered from a human donor with alopecia areata. The sequences come from CD4+ T cells sorted from blood, collected at approximately week 39, from a patient treated with tofacitinib. CDR3 nucleotides: TGCAGCGTTGAAGGTTCTAGCGGGAGGTCGCCAGATACGCAGTATTTT. Its protein product is CSVEGSSGRSPDTQYF.